This TCR beta chain was identified during a study of regulatory T cells in long-lasting Graves disease. Comment on this clonotype: This may be a read error, as it is one base from a much larger clone.

Building of the TCR beta libraries involved iRepertoire HTBI primers and Arm-PCR of CDR3 regions. TCRdb ran MiXCR on the multiplex PCR reads and lists one entry per CDR3 protein. There are about half a million distinct CDR3 sequences in the sample; roughly 23% occur only once, and about an eighth lies in the top ten. The time point here: persistent/refractory GD, antithyroid drugs over 5 years with positive TRAb. Researchers made the TCR library from RNA that was extracted from PBMCs. The sample in question was peripheral blood mononuclear cells (PBMCs), obtained when the disease was refractory, from a patient treated with antithyroid drugs. The receptor was isolated from a female donor with Graves disease.

DNA for the CDR3: TGTACCAGCAGCCTCGACTCCTGGAGAGGGACCCAGTACTTC. It yields the protein CTSSLDSWRGTQYF. This chain uses TRBV7-9 with TRBJ2-5; no clear D gene. The CDR3 has 14 amino acids. The germline V gene has CDR1 SEHNR and CDR2 FQNEAQ (reference sequence).